Presented here are 2 T cell receptor beta chains from one specimen sequenced in a study of beta chain features in type 1 diabetes. cDNA synthesis used the whole RNA isolate, giving expressed TCRB sequences. Produced via immunoSEQ multiplex PCR; TCRdb's table is partial and in-frame only. The sample includes hundreds of thousands of clones, 68% of them seen just once. The sample taken for sequencing was naive CD4+ T cells from blood. All receptors derive from a man aged 30 to 39 in good health.

V and J are TRBV6-5 and TRBJ2-5; tentative D call: TRBD2 (6 bases). This CDR3 comprises 14 residues. Trimming pared 4 bases from V and 9 bases from J, leaving 18 bases between. Germline CDR1 and CDR2: MNHEY and SVGAGI. The CDR3 loop reads CASSWESQWGAQYF. The CDR3 bases are TGTGCCAGCAGTTGGGAGTCTCAATGGGGGGCCCAGTACTTC.

V gene TRBV14 combines with J gene TRBJ2-1; 11 nucleotides match TRBD1. The length of the CDR3 is 16 residues. V dropped 2 bases and J dropped 7; count of bases not matched to a gene: 7. From germline, CDR1 is SGHDN and CDR2 FVKESK. CDR3 region: CASSQPGTGGRNEQFF. CDR3 sequence (DNA): TGTGCCAGCAGCCAACCCGGGACAGGGGGTCGAAATGAGCAGTTCTTC.